Detailed here is one T cell receptor beta chain. Its antigen remains undetermined. No qualities accompany the bases; no much larger clone lies one base away. TCRbeta CDR3 regions were amplified from genomic DNA by means of the immunoSEQ Assay, a bias-controlled multiplex PCR. Turning to the authors' computational methods: The number of nucleated cells in each sample was estimated by amplification of reference gene primers within the assay. Sequence reads were collapsed and filtered to measure the absolute abundance of every unique TCRbeta CDR3 rearrangement. For each sample, productive Simpson clonality was calculated as the square root of Simpson's diversity index over productive rearrangements. The clones in this table, taken by TCRdb from immuneACCESS, are in-frame only. Not every clone is retained; where verified, under half of the shortfall comes from an unresolved V gene, and the cause of the rest is unknown. The V and J calls and clone size were taken over from that table, and D and trimming were inferred from the DNA. Present in this sample are about 200,000 clones, 88% of which were seen just once. The ten largest clonotypes hold roughly 6% of the sample.

CDR1 and CDR2 are drawn from the germline V gene: ENHRY, SYGVKD. Taken from cysteine to phenylalanine, the CDR3 has 15 residues. The only DNA kept is the CDR3, 45 bases in frame from the first base. V loses 0 bases at its end and J loses 7 bases; junction bases beyond the gene matches: 4. This specimen belongs to a study of blood T cell repertoires in COVID-19 (dated by TCRdb to between 2020 and 2021). In terms of the full investigation: Samples from collaborators originated in the United States, Italy and Spain and spanned both the acute and convalescent phases of COVID-19. Where HLA class I and class II types were available, the types were taken from metadata supplied by the sample provider, not from assay-based typing. The dataset comprised deeply sampled blood TCRbeta repertoires from subjects exposed to, actively infected with, or recovered from COVID-19. Nearly every sample came with metadata listing a de-identified subject ID, COVID-19 status, age in years and sex. The repertoires were released in a freely available public database meant as a resource for research on the immune response to SARS-CoV-2. Samples were obtained from the ongoing ImmuneRACE study (first 160 participants) and from 1,200 or so subjects provided by 6 global collaborators. The material from the prospective study consisted of cDNA or gDNA derived from T cells, B-cell-depleted T cells, or PBMCs. The study at large found these results: The quantity of clinical and demographic metadata differed by source and by participant and was supplied without curation.

The collaborating institutions used their own protocols to collect whole blood in K2EDTA tubes. For TCRbeta analysis, collaborators shipped samples in one of three forms: frozen whole blood, isolated PBMCs, or DNA extracted from either of those sample types. The chain was built from TRBV10-3 and TRBJ1-4, with TRBD1 identical over 8 junction bases. Sample: peripheral blood. The sequence was collected from a middle-aged man with active or convalescent COVID-19. The DNA is as follows: TGTGCCATCAGTGAGTCGAGACAGGGGTTTGAAAAACTGTTTTTT. It codes for CAISESRQGFEKLFF.